What follows is one T cell receptor beta chain and its context. This clonotype has only a few counts. Which antigen it targets is not known. No much larger clonotype is one base removed from it; base qualities were not supplied. The data were taken from a study of CD8 T cells in ankylosing spondylitis (dated by TCRdb to about 2017). Study-level background: To find TCR variants linked to disease, the study profiled T cell receptor beta repertoires in ankylosing spondylitis patients and healthy donors. Peripheral blood samples were taken, and synovial fluid was additionally collected from ankylosing spondylitis patients. The full study cohort comprised about 23 ankylosing spondylitis patients and some 110 healthy donors.

From the cysteine up to the phenylalanine, the CDR3 has a length of 15 residues. Only the CDR3 region is kept as DNA, spanning 45 bases read in frame from base 1. At the junction V is shortened by 3 bases and J by 6 bases, with 18 bases in between. The reads were generated on an Illumina HiSeq 2500. Quantitative 5'-RACE with molecular barcodes was the method used to prepare the TCR beta libraries. Per the original workflow: Disease-linked TCR variants were identified with a new computational method built on a probabilistic model of VDJ rearrangement. TCRdb reran the public reads through fastp at Q25 and MiXCR, keeping productive beta chains. Entries are consolidated by CDR3 protein sequence, retaining the most common genes and DNA. The V and J calls and clone size come from TCRdb's table, not from the authors' own analysis. The sample records a few hundred thousand distinct CDR3 sequences, more than 20% of which are singletons. The top ten clones comprise around 3.2% of the sample.

Beyond this particular receptor, the publication reports: A TCR beta motif of several highly homologous amino acid variants appeared characteristic of blood from ankylosing spondylitis patients. A CD8+ phenotype was shown by the disease-linked clones, which were found at relatively low frequencies in peripheral blood. The disease-linked clones were reported as significantly enriched in matched synovial fluid samples from ankylosing spondylitis patients. Some TCR beta motif variants had previously been reported in synovial fluid and blood of reactive arthritis patients, which suggested common disease-initiation mechanisms.

The sequencing sample was made of blood, either unsorted or a sorted T cell fraction (not recorded which). The chain is made from TRBV12-3 or TRBV12-4 and TRBJ2-7, with the D segment identity uncertain. The clonotype comes from a female donor with ankylosing spondylitis or in good health (not recorded which). The CDR3: CASSFRSYLASEQYF. At the DNA level, the sequence is TGTGCCAGCAGTTTTAGGTCTTATCTTGCTAGCGAGCAGTACTTC.